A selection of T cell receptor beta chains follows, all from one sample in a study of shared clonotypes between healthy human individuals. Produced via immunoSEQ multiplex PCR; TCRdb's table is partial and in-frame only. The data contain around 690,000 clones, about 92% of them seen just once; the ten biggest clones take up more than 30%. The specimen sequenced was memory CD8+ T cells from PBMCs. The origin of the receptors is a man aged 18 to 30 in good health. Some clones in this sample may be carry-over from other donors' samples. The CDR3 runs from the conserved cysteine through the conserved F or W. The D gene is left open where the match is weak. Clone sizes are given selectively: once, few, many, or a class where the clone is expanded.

CDR3: CASSRRGNTGELFF
DNA: TGCGCCAGCAGCCGCCGGGGGAACACCGGGGAGCTGTTTTTT
D: .
J: TRBJ2-2
size: .
V: TRBV4-1

CDR3: CASSPRGGHTEAFF
DNA: TGTGCCAGCAGCCCCAGGGGAGGGCACACTGAAGCTTTCTTT
D: .
J: TRBJ1-1
size: .
V: TRBV27

CDR3: CASSQDATNEKLFF
DNA: TGTGCCAGCAGCCAGGACGCAACTAATGAAAAACTGTTTTTT
D: .
J: TRBJ1-4
size: .
V: TRBV11-2

CDR3: CASSQWLAASNYNEQFF
DNA: TGCGCCAGCAGCCAATGGCTAGCGGCTTCAAACTACAATGAGCAGTTCTTC
D: TRBD2
J: TRBJ2-1
size: .
V: TRBV4-3

CDR3: CSVEEGQGGEQYF
DNA: TGCAGCGTTGAAGAGGGACAGGGAGGGGAGCAGTACTTC
D: TRBD1
J: TRBJ2-7
size: .
V: TRBV29-1

CDR3: CASSLGLEIEQFF
DNA: TGTGCCAGCAGCCTGGGACTAGAAATTGAGCAGTTCTTC
D: TRBD2
J: TRBJ2-1
size: .
V: TRBV27

CDR3: CASSPTRDSNYGYTF
DNA: TGTGCCAGCAGCCCAACCAGGGACTCTAACTATGGCTACACCTTC
D: .
J: TRBJ1-2
size: .
V: TRBV5-4

CDR3: CASSMTGAAGNTIYF
DNA: TGTGCCAGCAGTATGACAGGGGCCGCTGGAAACACCATATATTTT
D: TRBD1
J: TRBJ1-3
size: .
V: TRBV27

CDR3: CATQTGGSDTQYF
DNA: TGTGCCACCCAGACAGGGGGCTCAGATACGCAGTATTTT
D: TRBD1
J: TRBJ2-3
size: once
V: TRBV10-3

CDR3: CASSFWGGNTEAFF
DNA: TGTGCCAGCAGCTTCTGGGGGGGGAACACTGAAGCTTTCTTT
D: .
J: TRBJ1-1
size: .
V: TRBV5-4

CDR3: CASSLDSGSSDTGELFF
DNA: TGTGCCAGCAGCTTGGATAGCGGGAGTTCGGACACCGGGGAGCTGTTTTTT
D: TRBD2
J: TRBJ2-2
size: once
V: TRBV7-3

CDR3: CASSYGGTGYEQYF
DNA: TGTGCCAGCAGTTACGGTGGGACAGGTTACGAGCAGTACTTC
D: TRBD1
J: TRBJ2-7
size: .
V: TRBV6-5

CDR3: CASSTGSYEQYF
DNA: TGCGCCAGCAGTACAGGGTCCTACGAGCAGTACTTC
D: .
J: TRBJ2-7
size: .
V: TRBV10-2